Listed below are T cell receptor beta chains from one sample, sequenced in a study of T cell repertoires in cytomegalovirus infection. TCRdb itself ran the reads through MiXCR, one entry per CDR3 protein. The table has under 850,000 distinct CDR3 sequences, approximately 34% seen once. The sequencing sample was made of PBMCs. The source is a human donor in good health (CMV status not recorded). Some clones in this sample may be carry-over from other donors' samples. Both conserved end residues are part of each CDR3. The D gene is left open where the match is weak. Rows give clone size only sometimes, using once, few, many, or a class for an expanded clone.

D gene: .
J gene: TRBJ1-1
clone size: many
V gene: TRBV28
CDR3 protein: CASRRAAHTEAFF
CDR3 DNA: TGTGCCAGCAGGAGGGCAGCCCACACTGAAGCTTTCTTT

D gene: .
J gene: TRBJ1-5
clone size: .
V gene: TRBV28
CDR3 protein: CASSSPSLGNWGNQPQHF
CDR3 DNA: TGTGCCAGCAGTTCACCCAGTTTGGGGAACTGGGGCAATCAGCCCCAGCATTTT

D gene: TRBD1
J gene: TRBJ2-2
clone size: .
V gene: TRBV5-1
CDR3 protein: CASNFRTGPGELFF
CDR3 DNA: TGCGCCAGCAACTTTCGGACAGGACCCGGGGAGCTGTTTTTT

D gene: .
J gene: TRBJ2-5
clone size: .
V gene: TRBV7-6
CDR3 protein: CASSPGYQETQYF
CDR3 DNA: TGTGCCAGCAGCCCTGGGTACCAAGAGACCCAGTACTTC

D gene: .
J gene: TRBJ2-7
clone size: .
V gene: TRBV12-3/TRBV12-4
CDR3 protein: CASSLFGGGNEQYF
CDR3 DNA: TGTGCCAGCAGTTTATTTGGGGGTGGCAACGAGCAGTACTTC

D gene: TRBD1
J gene: TRBJ2-2
clone size: .
V gene: TRBV12-3/TRBV12-4
CDR3 protein: CAITGTVNTGELFF
CDR3 DNA: TGTGCCATCACCGGGACAGTGAACACCGGGGAGCTGTTTTTT

D gene: .
J gene: TRBJ1-6
clone size: .
V gene: TRBV5-4
CDR3 protein: CASSLDVGYNSPLHF
CDR3 DNA: TGTGCCAGCAGCTTGGATGTCGGATATAATTCACCCCTCCACTTT

D gene: TRBD1
J gene: TRBJ1-5
clone size: many
V gene: TRBV25-1
CDR3 protein: CASSEWSGDSSNQPQHF
CDR3 DNA: TGTGCCAGCAGTGAATGGTCGGGGGACAGTAGCAATCAGCCCCAGCATTTT

D gene: .
J gene: TRBJ1-4
clone size: .
V gene: TRBV2
CDR3 protein: CASSAALDATNEKLFF
CDR3 DNA: TGTGCCAGCAGTGCCGCCCTTGATGCAACTAATGAAAAACTGTTTTTT

D gene: TRBD1
J gene: TRBJ2-2
clone size: .
V gene: TRBV27
CDR3 protein: CASSLYLSTGGVDCRELFF
CDR3 DNA: TGTGCCAGCAGTTTATACCTCAGTACAGGGGGCGTGGATTGTAGGGAGCTGTTTTTT

D gene: .
J gene: TRBJ1-5
clone size: .
V gene: TRBV28
CDR3 protein: CASSLRQFNQPQHF
CDR3 DNA: TGTGCCAGCAGTTTAAGACAGTTTAATCAGCCCCAGCATTTT

D gene: .
J gene: TRBJ2-1
clone size: many
V gene: TRBV7-2
CDR3 protein: CASSLAETYFSYNEQFF
CDR3 DNA: TGTGCCAGCAGCTTAGCGGAGACCTATTTCTCCTACAATGAGCAGTTCTTC

D gene: TRBD1
J gene: TRBJ2-5
clone size: .
V gene: TRBV24-1
CDR3 protein: CATGTGRKETQYF
CDR3 DNA: TGTGCCACCGGGACAGGGCGGAAGGAGACCCAGTACTTC

D gene: TRBD2
J gene: TRBJ2-1
clone size: .
V gene: TRBV7-9
CDR3 protein: CASSGRAWFEQFF
CDR3 DNA: TGTGCCAGCAGCGGGAGGGCCTGGTTTGAGCAGTTCTTC

D gene: .
J gene: TRBJ1-5
clone size: .
V gene: TRBV27
CDR3 protein: CASSLTDSPNQPQHF
CDR3 DNA: TGTGCCAGCAGCTTGACGGACAGCCCCAATCAGCCCCAGCATTTT

D gene: .
J gene: TRBJ1-4
clone size: many
V gene: TRBV28
CDR3 protein: CASRPIATNEKLFF
CDR3 DNA: TGTGCCAGCAGACCGATAGCAACTAATGAAAAACTGTTTTTT

D gene: .
J gene: TRBJ2-3
clone size: few
V gene: TRBV7-9
CDR3 protein: CASSLTGSGTDTQYF
CDR3 DNA: TGTGCCAGCAGCCTCACCGGGTCGGGGACAGATACGCAGTATTTT

D gene: TRBD2
J gene: TRBJ2-5
clone size: .
V gene: TRBV7-9
CDR3 protein: CASSFGLAGGQAQYF
CDR3 DNA: TGTGCCAGCAGCTTTGGCCTAGCGGGAGGACAGGCCCAGTACTTC

D gene: .
J gene: TRBJ1-6
clone size: few
V gene: TRBV12-3/TRBV12-4
CDR3 protein: CASTSLGSYNSPLHF
CDR3 DNA: TGTGCCAGCACCAGCTTAGGCTCCTATAATTCACCCCTCCACTTT

D gene: TRBD1
J gene: TRBJ1-2
clone size: few
V gene: TRBV15
CDR3 protein: CATSPGDRAYGYTF
CDR3 DNA: TGTGCCACCAGCCCGGGGGACAGGGCTTATGGCTACACCTTC

D gene: TRBD1
J gene: TRBJ1-2
clone size: .
V gene: TRBV28
CDR3 protein: CASSLMQGVILTGDTF
CDR3 DNA: TGTGCCAGCAGTTTAATGCAGGGGGTGATTCTTACTGGGGACACCTTC

D gene: TRBD1
J gene: TRBJ1-4
clone size: .
V gene: TRBV4-1
CDR3 protein: CASRGQGPPEKLFF
CDR3 DNA: TGCGCCAGCAGGGGACAGGGGCCCCCGGAAAAACTGTTTTTT

D gene: .
J gene: TRBJ1-2
clone size: .
V gene: TRBV29-1
CDR3 protein: CSVGGGYTF
CDR3 DNA: TGCAGCGTTGGGGGCGGCTACACCTTC

D gene: .
J gene: TRBJ2-2
clone size: few
V gene: TRBV12-3/TRBV12-4
CDR3 protein: CASSPPGQNTGELFF
CDR3 DNA: TGTGCCAGCAGTCCGCCGGGACAGAACACCGGGGAGCTGTTTTTT

D gene: .
J gene: TRBJ1-5
clone size: few
V gene: TRBV6-2/TRBV6-3
CDR3 protein: CASSTHPDSNQPQHF
CDR3 DNA: TGTGCCAGCAGTACGCACCCGGACAGCAATCAGCCCCAGCATTTT

D gene: .
J gene: TRBJ1-2
clone size: few
V gene: TRBV29-1
CDR3 protein: CSVEQNYGYTF
CDR3 DNA: TGCAGCGTTGAACAGAACTATGGCTACACCTTC

D gene: TRBD2
J gene: TRBJ2-7
clone size: many
V gene: TRBV7-9
CDR3 protein: CASSSPLAGANEQYF
CDR3 DNA: TGTGCCAGCAGCTCCCCCCTAGCGGGGGCCAACGAGCAGTACTTC

D gene: .
J gene: TRBJ1-4
clone size: .
V gene: TRBV7-9
CDR3 protein: CASSSLTRKKGVDEKLFF
CDR3 DNA: TGTGCCAGCAGCTCTCTCACTAGGAAGAAGGGGGTCGATGAAAAACTGTTTTTT

D gene: TRBD2
J gene: TRBJ2-7
clone size: few
V gene: TRBV5-1
CDR3 protein: CASSSLGGNYEQYF
CDR3 DNA: TGCGCCAGCAGCTCCCTCGGGGGGAACTACGAGCAGTACTTC

D gene: TRBD2
J gene: TRBJ2-1
clone size: once
V gene: TRBV5-1
CDR3 protein: CASSLTAGGSGEQFF
CDR3 DNA: TGCGCCAGCAGCTTGACGGCGGGGGGCTCTGGTGAGCAGTTCTTC

D gene: .
J gene: TRBJ2-3
clone size: few
V gene: TRBV2
CDR3 protein: CASSEELGRSTDTQYF
CDR3 DNA: TGTGCCAGCAGTGAAGAGTTGGGGAGGAGCACAGATACGCAGTATTTT

D gene: TRBD1
J gene: TRBJ1-1
clone size: .
V gene: TRBV20-1
CDR3 protein: CSASKPADRENTEAFF
CDR3 DNA: TGCAGTGCTAGTAAGCCGGCCGACAGGGAGAACACTGAAGCTTTCTTT

D gene: .
J gene: TRBJ2-2
clone size: .
V gene: TRBV6-6
CDR3 protein: CASSYSGVNTGELFF
CDR3 DNA: TGTGCCAGCAGTTACTCGGGCGTAAACACCGGGGAGCTGTTTTTT

D gene: .
J gene: TRBJ1-1
clone size: many
V gene: TRBV7-9
CDR3 protein: CASSLPVTGNTEAFF
CDR3 DNA: TGTGCCAGCAGCTTACCGGTAACTGGGAACACTGAAGCTTTCTTT

D gene: TRBD1
J gene: TRBJ2-5
clone size: .
V gene: TRBV14
CDR3 protein: CASSPRTGGLETQYF
CDR3 DNA: TGTGCCAGCAGCCCCCGGACAGGGGGCTTGGAGACCCAGTACTTC

D gene: .
J gene: TRBJ2-3
clone size: many
V gene: TRBV4-2
CDR3 protein: CASSQDLGSADTQYF
CDR3 DNA: TGTGCCAGCAGCCAAGATCTAGGTTCGGCAGATACGCAGTATTTT

D gene: .
J gene: TRBJ1-5
clone size: few
V gene: TRBV7-8
CDR3 protein: CASSLEAGLNQPQHF
CDR3 DNA: TGTGCCAGCAGCTTAGAGGCAGGGCTTAATCAGCCCCAGCATTTT

D gene: TRBD1
J gene: TRBJ1-2
clone size: few
V gene: TRBV4-2
CDR3 protein: CASSQTTKTGDSGYTF
CDR3 DNA: TGTGCCAGCAGCCAAACTACAAAAACAGGGGATTCTGGCTACACCTTC

D gene: .
J gene: TRBJ2-5
clone size: few
V gene: TRBV5-6
CDR3 protein: CASSLQAGQETQYF
CDR3 DNA: TGTGCCAGCAGCCTCCAAGCAGGGCAAGAGACCCAGTACTTC

D gene: .
J gene: TRBJ1-5
clone size: many
V gene: TRBV7-2
CDR3 protein: CASSSQVSQPQHF
CDR3 DNA: TGTGCCAGCAGCTCCCAGGTTTCCCAGCCCCAGCATTTT

D gene: TRBD2
J gene: TRBJ2-3
clone size: .
V gene: TRBV20-1
CDR3 protein: CSARGLADGITDTQYF
CDR3 DNA: TGCAGTGCCCGGGGACTAGCGGATGGGATCACAGATACGCAGTATTTT

D gene: .
J gene: TRBJ1-4
clone size: .
V gene: TRBV29-1
CDR3 protein: CSAGGRDGSNEKLFF
CDR3 DNA: TGCAGCGCCGGAGGAAGGGACGGCTCGAATGAAAAACTGTTTTTT

D gene: .
J gene: TRBJ1-4
clone size: .
V gene: TRBV7-6
CDR3 protein: CASSPGPGLLLF
CDR3 DNA: TGTGCCAGCAGTCCAGGGCCGGGACTCCTGTTGTTT

D gene: TRBD1
J gene: TRBJ1-5
clone size: .
V gene: TRBV11-2
CDR3 protein: CASSLEPGGRQPQHF
CDR3 DNA: TGTGCCAGCAGCTTAGAACCAGGGGGCAGGCAGCCCCAGCATTTT

D gene: .
J gene: TRBJ1-6
clone size: .
V gene: TRBV6-6
CDR3 protein: CASSVSGTVNSPLHF
CDR3 DNA: TGTGCCAGCAGTGTATCCGGGACCGTCAATTCACCCCTCCACTTT

D gene: .
J gene: TRBJ2-3
clone size: few
V gene: TRBV5-6
CDR3 protein: CASSFSAWSTDTQYF
CDR3 DNA: TGTGCCAGCAGCTTTTCGGCTTGGAGCACAGATACGCAGTATTTT

D gene: TRBD1
J gene: TRBJ1-5
clone size: .
V gene: TRBV28
CDR3 protein: CASSAPGTGGFYQPQHF
CDR3 DNA: TGTGCCAGCAGTGCCCCCGGGACAGGGGGCTTTTATCAGCCCCAGCATTTT

D gene: .
J gene: TRBJ1-1
clone size: .
V gene: TRBV6-5
CDR3 protein: CASRLYEGNTEAFF
CDR3 DNA: TGTGCCAGCAGATTATACGAAGGGAACACTGAAGCTTTCTTT

D gene: TRBD2
J gene: TRBJ2-3
clone size: many
V gene: TRBV7-2
CDR3 protein: CASSPGLADTQYF
CDR3 DNA: TGTGCCAGCAGCCCGGGACTAGCAGATACGCAGTATTTT

D gene: .
J gene: TRBJ2-4
clone size: .
V gene: TRBV20-1
CDR3 protein: CSAPQARTENIQYF
CDR3 DNA: TGCAGTGCACCACAAGCCCGGACAGAAAACATTCAGTACTTC

D gene: TRBD2
J gene: TRBJ2-1
clone size: few
V gene: TRBV6-2/TRBV6-3
CDR3 protein: CASSRIKSGGQVFHNEQFF
CDR3 DNA: TGTGCCAGCAGTCGGATTAAGAGCGGGGGGCAGGTCTTCCACAATGAGCAGTTCTTC

D gene: .
J gene: TRBJ1-5
clone size: many
V gene: TRBV7-8
CDR3 protein: CASSFYSGVNNQPQHF
CDR3 DNA: TGTGCCAGCAGCTTTTACTCCGGGGTTAACAATCAGCCCCAGCATTTT

D gene: TRBD2
J gene: TRBJ2-2
clone size: many
V gene: TRBV7-6
CDR3 protein: CASSSRLAGRYPGNGTGELFF
CDR3 DNA: TGTGCCAGCAGCTCCCGATTAGCGGGAAGATACCCGGGAAATGGCACCGGGGAGCTGTTTTTT

D gene: .
J gene: TRBJ2-1
clone size: .
V gene: TRBV6-4
CDR3 protein: CASSDPLAGLNEQFF
CDR3 DNA: TGTGCCAGCAGTGATCCCCTGGCGGGCCTCAATGAGCAGTTCTTC

D gene: .
J gene: TRBJ1-5
clone size: .
V gene: TRBV6-5
CDR3 protein: CASSYGWGDNQPQHF
CDR3 DNA: TGTGCCAGCAGTTACGGTTGGGGTGACAATCAGCCCCAGCATTTT

D gene: .
J gene: TRBJ1-1
clone size: many
V gene: TRBV7-2
CDR3 protein: CASSLAGRSNMNTEAFF
CDR3 DNA: TGTGCCAGCAGCTTAGCCGGTCGGTCCAACATGAACACTGAAGCTTTCTTT

D gene: .
J gene: TRBJ2-7
clone size: .
V gene: TRBV20-1
CDR3 protein: CSVTRVEQYF
CDR3 DNA: TGCAGTGTAACCAGGGTAGAGCAGTACTTC

D gene: .
J gene: TRBJ2-7
clone size: .
V gene: TRBV27
CDR3 protein: CASSLRRTTSYEQYF
CDR3 DNA: TGTGCCAGCAGTTTACGCCGGACAACCTCCTACGAGCAGTACTTC